This TCR beta chain was documented in a study of shared clonotypes between healthy human individuals. Overall study findings and caveats: Clonotypes shared by all four sorted-subset donors had higher generation probabilities than non-shared clonotypes.

This CDR3 has 17 amino acids. Trimming removed 3 bases from V and 4 bases from J; junction bases left unmatched: 9. The germline V gene has CDR1 GTSNPN and CDR2 SVGIG (reference sequence). As regards this clone: As yet, its antigen is unknown.

Only CD45RO-negative cells positively selected for CCR7 counted as naive CD8 cells, so terminally differentiated effector memory CD45RA+ cells were excluded. The donors were adults (healthy and HIV-negative) with no recent acute infections or vaccinations. Some 30,000 T cell genomes, or roughly 200 ng DNA, went into the sorted-subset replicate PCRs. Method: immunoSEQ multiplex PCR; TCRdb's copy keeps in-frame clones and lacks some. This table holds around 2.1 million clones, around 93% found once. Sequences were obtained from naive CD8+ T cells from PBMCs. This chain joins TRBV30 and TRBJ2-3; 14 bases line up with TRBD2. The receptor's source is a man aged 18 to 29 in good health. Some clones in this sample may be carry-over from other donors' samples. CDR3 protein: CAWSPGTSGRISDTQYF. DNA of the CDR3: TGTGCCTGGAGCCCCGGGACTAGCGGGAGAATTTCAGATACGCAGTATTTT.